This section outlines one TCR beta chain sequence together with its context. As for time point: blood 2 weeks post-SBRT. Specified treatment: 15 Gy SBRT to primary tumor, nephrectomy 4 weeks later. Blood was sampled at baseline, 2 weeks and 4 weeks after SBRT. Germline assignment: CDR1 MRHNA and CDR2 SNTAGT. This CDR3 is 15 amino acids long. V lost 8 bases to trimming and J lost 7 bases, with 21 bases between them. Profiling relied on immunoSEQ multiplex PCR, and the TCRdb table lists in-frame clones only, not all of them. The sample lists some 120,000 clones, around 82% occurring once. The data were taken from a study of radiation and T cells in renal cell carcinoma.

The material was blood, obtained from a patient whose treatment included radiotherapy and nephrectomy. The chain employs TRBV6-4 and TRBJ2-1, with a weak D call TRBD2 (6 bases). This receptor was taken from a man aged 50 or older with renal cell carcinoma. The CDR3 coding sequence is TGTGCCAGCCGAGATGACATGGGGAGCGGGAATGAGCAGTTCTTC. Encoded protein: CASRDDMGSGNEQFF.